This T cell receptor beta chain stems from a study of blood T cells in healthy people across ages. This clonotype was seen more than once but under ten times. Using a J-beta primer mix together with a sample-barcoded 5' primer, a second PCR was run for about 6 to 11 cycles. A single record per CDR3 protein comes from TCRdb applying MiXCR to the 5' RACE reads. Among 700,000 or so distinct CDR3 sequences listed, about 24% were seen once. The total RNA that was extracted per sample amounted to at least 5.5 micrograms. Trimming removed 5 bases at V and 8 bases at J, with 15 bases between. Germline CDR1 SEHNR, CDR2 FQNEAQ (reference sequence). The CDR3 totals 13 residues.

The sequencing sample was made of blood. The chain employs TRBV7-9 and TRBJ1-2; no reliable D call. This sequence originates from a man between 65 and 85 years old in good health. This CDR3 is CASSQPSGGGYTF. CDR3 nucleotides: TGTGCCAGCAGCCAACCCTCGGGTGGGGGCTACACCTTC.